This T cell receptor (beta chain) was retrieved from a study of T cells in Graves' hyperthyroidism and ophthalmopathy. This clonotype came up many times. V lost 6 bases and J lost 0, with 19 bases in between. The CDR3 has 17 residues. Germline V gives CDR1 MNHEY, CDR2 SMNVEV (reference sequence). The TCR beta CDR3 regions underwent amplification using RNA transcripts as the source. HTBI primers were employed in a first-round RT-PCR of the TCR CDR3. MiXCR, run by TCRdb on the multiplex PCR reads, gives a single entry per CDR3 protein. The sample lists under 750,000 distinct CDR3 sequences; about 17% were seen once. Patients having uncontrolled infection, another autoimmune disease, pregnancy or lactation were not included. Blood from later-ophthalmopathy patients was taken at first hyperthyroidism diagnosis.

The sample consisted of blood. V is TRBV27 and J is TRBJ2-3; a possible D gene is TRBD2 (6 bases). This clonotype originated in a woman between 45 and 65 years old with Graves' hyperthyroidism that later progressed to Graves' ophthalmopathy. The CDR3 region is CASSFYVGTASTDTQYF. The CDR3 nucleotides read TGTGCCAGCAGCTTCTACGTGGGGACTGCTAGCACAGATACGCAGTATTTT.